One TCR beta chain is described in this entry. The target antigen is unknown. One base away lies a much larger clone, so this may be a sequencing read error. The data belong to a study of T cells in Graves' hyperthyroidism and ophthalmopathy. Study-wide findings and caveats: Blood held most thyroid clonotypes expanded above 0.001 frequency.

The TCR beta CDR3 regions underwent amplification using RNA transcripts as the source. The TCR CDR3 first-round RT-PCR relied on the HTBI primer set. TCRdb recomputed calls from the multiplex PCR reads with MiXCR, one row per CDR3 protein. The data show 450,000 to 600,000 distinct CDR3 sequences, with nearly 20% seen just once and over 45% held by the top ten. Patients showing uncontrolled infection, other autoimmune disease, pregnancy or lactation were ineligible. Material for sequencing was blood. The receptor comes from a man in his forties with Graves' ophthalmopathy.

The CDR3, as DNA: TGTGCCAGCAGTCCAGGGACTAGCGGCTACACAGATACGCGGTATTTT. Amino acids: CASSPGTSGYTDTRYF. The V gene is TRBV28, the J gene TRBJ2-3; TRBD2 matches 11 bases. Germline loops: CDR1 MDHEN, CDR2 SYDVKM. CDR3 size: 16 residues. The complete variable domain, with remaining parts taken from reference TRBV28 and TRBJ2-3, reads DVKVTQSSRYLVKRTGEKVFLECVQDMDHENMFWYRQDPGLGLRLIYFSYDVKMKEKGDIPEGYSVSREKKERFSLILESASTNQTSMYLCASSPGTSGYTDTRYFGPGTRLTVL.